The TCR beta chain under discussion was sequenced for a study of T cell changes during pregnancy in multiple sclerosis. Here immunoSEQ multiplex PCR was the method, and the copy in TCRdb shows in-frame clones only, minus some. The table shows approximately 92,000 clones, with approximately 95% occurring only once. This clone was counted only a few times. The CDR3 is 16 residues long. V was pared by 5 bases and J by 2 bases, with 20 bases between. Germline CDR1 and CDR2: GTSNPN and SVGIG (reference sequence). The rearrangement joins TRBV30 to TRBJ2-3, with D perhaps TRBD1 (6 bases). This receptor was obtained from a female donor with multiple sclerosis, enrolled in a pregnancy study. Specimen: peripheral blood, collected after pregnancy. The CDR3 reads CAWVTGQIRLTDTQYF. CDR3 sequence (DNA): TGTGCCTGGGTAACCGGACAGATCAGACTCACAGATACGCAGTATTTT.